The entry below gives a single T cell receptor beta chain sequence along with its context. In the original analysis: How many nucleated cells were present was estimated from reference gene primer amplification. Assay: immunoSEQ multiplex PCR; the TCRdb copy retains only in-frame clones and omits some. V, J and clone size derive from that table, while D and trimming were established from the DNA sequence. The repertoire has some 150,000 clones, roughly 83% of them found once; the top ten carry approximately 32%. Germline V gene data show CDR1 as SGHDN and CDR2 as FVKESK. Between the trimmed V and J ends, which lost 8 bases and 4 bases, there was a span of 14 bases. This CDR3 spans 13 amino acids. The data belong to a study of blood T cell repertoires in COVID-19.

This rearrangement joins TRBV14 to TRBJ1-1, with D perhaps TRBD1 (5 bases). This receptor was taken from a woman aged 55-70 years with acute or convalescent COVID-19. Material: peripheral blood. The CDR3 reads CASARGITTEAFF. CDR3 DNA: TGTGCCAGCGCCCGGGGGATCACCACTGAAGCTTTCTTT.